This T cell receptor beta chain was identified during a study of OX40 agonist ivuxolimab in advanced cancers. Produced via immunoSEQ multiplex PCR; TCRdb's table is partial and in-frame only. The profile shows some 50,000 clones, 75% to 90% of them singletons. The source is an adult with an advanced solid tumor such as melanoma, head and neck, liver or kidney cancer. This material consisted of CD4+ or CD8+ T cells sorted from blood, taken in a trial of the OX40 agonist ivuxolimab.

In nucleotides, the CDR3 is TGTGCCAGCAGCCCGGGGACAGGGAGCTCCTACGAGCAGTACTTC. Its protein is CASSPGTGSSYEQYF. This rearrangement joins TRBV9 to TRBJ2-7; 9 nucleotides align to TRBD1. This CDR3 is built from 15 residues. Trimming cost V 4 bases and J 0 bases; bases outside gene matches: 5. Per the germline V gene, CDR1 is SGDLS and CDR2 is YYNGEE.